These 32 T cell receptor beta chains were sequenced from one sample in a study of molecular identifiers for immune sequencing clone quantification. TCRdb re-derived calls from the PCR reads in MiXCR, one entry per CDR3 protein. The table includes around 100,000 distinct CDR3 sequences, roughly a third detected once. The sample was naive CD8+ T cells from blood, with Jurkat cell RNA spiked in. Subset of the sample: FACS-sorted CD8+CD4-CCR7+CD45RA+ naive T cells. The receptors come from a human donor in good health. Some libraries in this study had Jurkat cell RNA spiked in.

This clonotype was seen just once. It may be a read error: a sequence one base away is much more abundant. The chain links TRBV25-1 to TRBJ2-5; no clear D. This CDR3 contains 16 residues. The germline V gene has CDR1 MGHDK and CDR2 SYGVNS. In nucleotides, the CDR3 is TGTGCCAGCAGTGAAAATAGTTTGTCCCCGCAAGAGCCCCAGTACTTC. It encodes CASSENSLSPQEPQYF. Supplemented by reference TRBV25-1 and TRBJ2-5, the full variable domain reads EADIYQTPRYLVIGTGKKITLECSQTMGHDKMYWYQQDPGMELHLIHYSYGVNSTEKGDLSSESTVSRIRTEHFPLTLESARPSHTSQYLCASSENSLSPQEPQYFGPGTRLLVL.

CDR3 sequence: CASSLPPGVTDTQYF. The CDR3 DNA sequence: TGTGCCAGCAGCTTGCCCCCGGGAGTCACAGATACGCAGTATTTT. The gene calls are TRBV7-8 and TRBJ2-3; weak D call: TRBD2 (6 bases). This CDR3 spans 15 amino acids. V was pared by 3 bases and J by 2 bases, with 12 bases between. Germline assignment: CDR1 SGHVS and CDR2 FQNEAQ.

In its sample, this clonotype was seen many times. V is TRBV29-1 and J is TRBJ2-3, with TRBD2 matching 10 bases. Trimming cost V 7 bases and J 3 bases; bases outside gene matches: 7. This CDR3 spans 14 amino acids. Germline loops: CDR1 SQVTM, CDR2 ANQGSEA. The chain's CDR3 is CSDRSGRATDTQYF. The CDR3 coding sequence is TGCAGCGATCGGAGCGGGAGGGCTACAGATACGCAGTATTTT.

For this clonotype: One base away lies a much larger clone, so this may be a sequencing read error. This chain links TRBV28 with TRBJ2-2, with D possibly TRBD2 on 5 matching bases. The length of the CDR3 is 14 residues. Germline V gene sequence: CDR1 MDHEN, CDR2 SYDVKM. CDR3 sequence (DNA): TGTGCCACCTCCAAGCCCTCGAACACCGGGAAGCTGTTTTTT. Its translation is CATSKPSNTGKLFF.

Concerning this clonotype itself: A read error is likely, as this CDR3 ends without the conserved phenylalanine or tryptophan. The chain recombines TRBV5-6 with TRBJ2-5, with no clear D. The CDR3 is made up of 16 amino acids. Trimming pared 4 bases from V and 4 bases from J, leaving 20 bases between. CDR1 is SGHDT, CDR2 YYEEEE, per germline. CDR3 in DNA: TGTGCCAGCAGCCCCCCCCGGGTGAAGCGATTAGAGACCCAGTACCTC. It codes for CASSPPRVKRLETQYL.

The chain combines TRBV4-2 with TRBJ2-3, with 10 bases matching TRBD2. Looked up from germline, CDR1 is LGHNA and CDR2 is YNFKEQ. The J segment lost 4 bases and the V segment lost 4 bases, leaving 11 bases of the junction unmatched. The length of the CDR3 is 17 residues. The CDR3 region has the DNA TGTGCCAGCAGCCCCGGGATAGCGGGAGGCCTGTCAGATACGCAGTATTTT. Protein product: CASSPGIAGGLSDTQYF.

As for this clonotype: One junction end does not reproduce the germline sequence, and a read error may be involved. The chain has TRBV18 and TRBJ1-4; 11 bases align to TRBD1. Looked up from germline, CDR1 is KGHSH and CDR2 is LQKENI. This CDR3 contains 14 residues. In DNA form, the CDR3 reads TGTGCCAGCTCACCCCCGGGACAGGGGGAAAAACTGTATTTT. This translates into CASSPPGQGEKLYF.

In its sample, this clonotype was seen many times. The gene calls are TRBV4-3 and TRBJ2-3; no firm D call. V was cut by 1 base and J by 0 bases, with 8 bases left in between. CDR3 length equals 15 residues. The germline V gene has CDR1 LGHNA and CDR2 YSLEER. CDR3 loop: CASSQVATSTDTQYF. The CDR3 DNA follows: TGCGCCAGCAGCCAAGTTGCGACGAGCACAGATACGCAGTATTTT.

This clonotype was counted ten times or more. The chain uses TRBV27 and TRBJ1-5; 9 bases are shared with TRBD1. Looked up from germline, CDR1 is MNHEY and CDR2 is SMNVEV (reference sequence). J was trimmed by 1 base and V by 6 bases; bases with no gene match: 7. The CDR3 totals 16 residues. The CDR3 region has the DNA TGTGCCAGCAGCCATGGACAGGGGTCCAGCAATCAGCCCCAGCATTTT. This translates into CASSHGQGSSNQPQHF.

This clonotype was detected only a few times. The V gene is TRBV20-1, the J gene TRBJ1-3; D gene ambiguous. Germline values: CDR1 DFQATT, CDR2 SNEGSKA (reference sequence). This CDR3 is built from 14 residues. The ends were cut back, 3 bases at V and 0 bases at J, with 9 bases in the middle. In DNA form, the CDR3 reads TGCAGTGCTAGCCCAGGCTTCTCTGGAAACACCATATATTTT. Translating gives CSASPGFSGNTIYF.

This clonotype was seen only a few times. The genes are TRBV10-3 and TRBJ2-3; 13 nucleotides align to TRBD2. CDR1 is ENHRY and CDR2 is SYGVKD in the germline V gene. This CDR3 has 15 amino acids. V was pared by 4 bases and J by 6 bases, with 4 bases of the junction left unmatched. CDR3: CAISGTSGSADTQYF. DNA of the CDR3: TGTGCCATCAGTGGGACTAGCGGGAGTGCGGATACGCAGTATTTT.

This clonotype was seen a few times. J is TRBJ2-5 and V is TRBV9, with D maybe TRBD2 (5 bases). This CDR3 has 14 residues. Trimming pared 2 bases from V and 5 bases from J, leaving 13 bases between. CDR1 is SGDLS and CDR2 is YYNGEE in the germline V gene. CDR3 nucleotide sequence: TGTGCCAGCAGCGTCGGACTTCCCGAGGAGACCCAGTACTTC. Amino acid sequence: CASSVGLPEETQYF.

This clonotype was counted only a few times. The chain couples TRBV4-1 to TRBJ1-4; 8 bases are shared with TRBD1. CDR1 and CDR2 from the germline V gene are MGHRA and YSYEKL. The CDR3 length is 15 residues. V shed 0 bases, J shed 6 bases, and the junction held 3 bases outside the gene matches. In DNA, the CDR3 is TGCGCCAGCAGCCAAGAGGGACAGGCGGATGAAAAACTGTTTTTT. Translating gives CASSQEGQADEKLFF.

Ten or more counts support this clonotype. The V call is TRBV2, the J call TRBJ2-7; no clear D. Germline CDR1 SNHLY, CDR2 FYNNEI. The CDR3 covers 15 residues. V gave up 3 bases and J gave up 11 bases, with 23 bases separating them. CDR3 sequence: CASSDLPPRAWEEYF. The CDR3 nucleotides read TGTGCCAGCAGTGATTTGCCCCCACGAGCATGGGAAGAGTACTTC. Full variable domain (outside the CDR3, taken from reference TRBV2 and TRBJ2-7): EPEVTQTPSHQVTQMGQEVILRCVPISNHLYFYWYRQILGQKVEFLVSFYNNEISEKSEIFDDQFSVERPDGSNFTLKIRSTKLEDSAMYFCASSDLPPRAWEEYFGPGTRLTVT.

This clonotype was seen ten or more times. The genes are TRBV2 and TRBJ2-3; perhaps D is TRBD1 or TRBD2 (5 bases each). The CDR3 runs 14 residues. V was cut by 6 bases and J by 6 bases, with 16 bases left in between. CDR1 is SNHLY, CDR2 FYNNEI, per germline. DNA of the CDR3: TGTGCCAGCAGGACCACAGGACTTTACGATACGCAGTATTTT. It translates to CASRTTGLYDTQYF.

This clonotype came up a few times. The chain is built from TRBV7-9 and TRBJ2-7; 8 bases are a match to TRBD1. CDR1 and CDR2 (germline): SEHNR, FQNEAQ (reference sequence). CDR3 size: 14 residues. J gave up 5 bases and V 1 base, and 4 bases lay outside the gene matches. The CDR3 spells CASSLVDRANEQYF. The CDR3 region has the DNA TGTGCCAGCAGCTTAGTGGACAGGGCCAACGAGCAGTACTTC.

To note about this clonotype: A much bigger clone sits one base away, suggesting this may be a read error. This sequence joins TRBV28 and TRBJ1-5; a possible D gene is TRBD1 (5 bases). Trimming removed 7 bases from V and 0 bases from J, with 10 bases in between. Germline CDR1 and CDR2: MDHEN and SYDVKM. The CDR3 contains 14 residues. Written as DNA, the CDR3 is TGTGCCAGCAAGGGACTGTATAGCAATCAGCCCCAGCATTTT. Translating it yields CASKGLYSNQPQHF.

Worth noting for this clonotype: Likely a read error: the CDR3 ends without its conserved phenylalanine or tryptophan. The V call is TRBV28, the J call TRBJ2-2, with TRBD1 as a possible D gene (6 bases). The CDR3 loop spans 14 amino acids. Looked up from germline, CDR1 is MDHEN and CDR2 is SYDVKM. The V gene lost 3 bases and the J gene lost 6 bases, with 11 bases spanning the gap. DNA of the CDR3: TGTGCCAGCAGTTTCAGGGGAGAGGCCGGGGAGCTGTTTTTA. It encodes CASSFRGEAGELFL.

To note about this clonotype: Since a much larger clone is just one base distant, this may be a read error. In this CDR3 the conserved last residue, phenylalanine or tryptophan, is missing, so a read error is likely. This chain uses TRBV28 with TRBJ2-7; D may match TRBD1 or TRBD2 (5 bases each). The CDR3 covers 15 residues. V lost 6 bases to trimming and J lost 1 base, with 16 bases between them. CDR1 is MDHEN, CDR2 SYDVKM, per germline. CDR3 nucleotide sequence: TGTGCCAGCAGCCTGAGGGGTCAGCGGTCCTACGAGCAGTACATC. It codes for CASSLRGQRSYEQYI.

Worth noting for this clonotype: This clone may be a read error of a much larger clone one base away. The V call is TRBV7-2, the J call TRBJ2-7; D not resolved. From germline, CDR1 is SGHTA and CDR2 FQGNSA. Trimming took 1 base from V and 5 from J, leaving 12 bases between them. The CDR3 consists of 14 residues. The CDR3 bases are TGTGCCAGCAGCTTAGAGCCCCCCCTGAACGAGCAGTACTTC. Amino acids: CASSLEPPLNEQYF.

Comments on this clonotype: One junction end does not reproduce the germline sequence, and a read error may be involved. The chain carries TRBV9 and TRBJ2-3, with 10 bases lining up with TRBD2. This CDR3 has 15 amino acids. CDR1 and CDR2 (germline): SGDLS, YYNGEE. The CDR3 spells CASGVAGGTTDTQYF. Here the CDR3 DNA reads TGTGCCAGCGGCGTAGCGGGAGGAACCACAGATACGCAGTATTTT.

As for this clonotype: A much larger clone lies a single base off, so this may be a read error. The chain couples TRBV4-1 to TRBJ1-1; D not resolved. Per germline, CDR1 MGHRA and CDR2 YSYEKL. CDR3 length: 17 amino acids. The V end lost 0 bases, the J end lost 1 base, and 15 bases lay between the germline ends. This chain's CDR3 is CASSQDGMDRSNTEAFF. As DNA, the CDR3 is TGCGCCAGCAGCCAAGACGGTATGGACCGATCGAACACTGAAGCTTTCTTT.

CDR3 in DNA: TGTGCCAGCAGTTACACCGCCCAGGCCCAGTACTTC. It specifies CASSYTAQAQYF. The chain recombines TRBV6-2 or TRBV6-3 with TRBJ2-5, with D unresolved. V lost 2 bases and J lost 9, with 10 bases in between. The CDR3 has 12 residues. Germline V gene data show CDR1 as MNHEY and CDR2 as SVGEGT.

This clonotype was picked up a small number of times. The chain links TRBV19 to TRBJ1-1; no firm D call. Trimming removed 8 bases from V and 1 base from J, with 5 bases in between. There are 11 residues in the CDR3. Germline loops: CDR1 LNHDA, CDR2 SQIVND (reference sequence). The CDR3 sequence: CASSGNTEAFF. The CDR3 DNA follows: TGTGCCAGTTCGGGGAACACTGAAGCTTTCTTT.

The rearrangement joins TRBV7-9 to TRBJ1-1, with D unclear. V lost 3 bases and J lost 7, with 9 bases in between. The V gene's germline CDR1 is SEHNR and CDR2 FQNEAQ (reference sequence). The CDR3 spans 12 residues. This CDR3 is CASSLGSLEAFF. Written as DNA, the CDR3 is TGTGCCAGCAGCTTGGGCAGCCTTGAAGCTTTCTTT.

V gene TRBV11-2 combines with J gene TRBJ2-1, with 9 bases matching TRBD2. Germline trimming cut 1 base from V and 2 bases from J; bases unmatched to any gene: 0. The V gene's germline CDR1 is SGHAT and CDR2 FQNNGV. This CDR3 has 15 amino acids. As DNA, the CDR3 is TGTGCCAGCAGCTTAGTAGCGGGAGCCTACAATGAGCAGTTCTTC. Its translation: CASSLVAGAYNEQFF.

This clonotype turned up a few times. The CDR3 sequence is CASIDLAQDTQYF. As DNA, the CDR3 is TGTGCCAGCATTGACCTAGCGCAAGATACGCAGTATTTT. The chain employs TRBV2 and TRBJ2-3; D may be TRBD2 (6 bases). The CDR3 loop spans 13 amino acids. V lost 7 bases and J 5 bases, leaving 13 bases between the germline ends. Germline V lookup: CDR1 SNHLY, CDR2 FYNNEI. Variable domain in full (rest from reference TRBV2 and TRBJ2-3): EPEVTQTPSHQVTQMGQEVILRCVPISNHLYFYWYRQILGQKVEFLVSFYNNEISEKSEIFDDQFSVERPDGSNFTLKIRSTKLEDSAMYFCASIDLAQDTQYFGPGTRLTVL.

With respect to this clonotype: Given a much more abundant clone one base away, this may be a read error. This is likely a read error, given that the CDR3 carries no conserved phenylalanine or tryptophan at its end. The chain uses TRBV6-5 and TRBJ2-3; the D gene could be TRBD1 or TRBD2 (5 bases each). The length of the CDR3 is 14 residues. V lost 0 bases to trimming and J lost 6 bases, with 10 bases between them. Per the germline V gene, CDR1 is MNHEY and CDR2 is SVGAGI. The CDR3 here is CASSYSPGADTQYI. In nucleotides, the CDR3 is TGTGCCAGCAGTTACTCTCCCGGGGCGGATACGCAGTATATT.

About this clonotype itself: Lacking the conserved final phenylalanine or tryptophan, this CDR3 likely reflects a read error. The CDR3 DNA reads as TGTGCCAGCAGTTTAGCGCGGGCAGCGAACTATGGCTACACCATC. It encodes CASSLARAANYGYTI. V gene TRBV12-3 or TRBV12-4 combines with J gene TRBJ1-2; D is unresolved. The length of the CDR3 is 15 residues. V was shortened by 0 bases and J by 2 bases, with 10 bases between the two germline ends.

This clonotype has more than one count but fewer than ten. The CDR3 DNA follows: TGCGCCAGCAGCCTTAGGGGAGACGGCGACGAGCAGTACTTC. Amino acid sequence: CASSLRGDGDEQYF. The V gene is TRBV4-3, the J gene TRBJ2-7; D tentatively reads TRBD1 or TRBD2 (5 bases each). V lost 4 bases and J lost 5, with 15 bases in between. This CDR3 contains 14 residues. CDR1 and CDR2 (germline): LGHNA, YSLEER.

The rearrangement links TRBV5-3 to TRBJ2-3, with D perhaps matching TRBD2 (6 bases). TRBV5-3 is given ORF status, its function remaining uncertain. There are 15 residues in the CDR3. Deletions cut 8 bases from V and 1 base from J, with 17 bases between. DNA for the CDR3: TGTGCCAGCAGCATGTTATGGGGGGGCACAGATACGCAGTATTTT. This translates into CASSMLWGGTDTQYF.

This clonotype came up many times. This chain's CDR3 is CASSPPEFMNTEAFF. DNA of the CDR3: TGTGCCAGCAGTCCCCCGGAGTTTATGAACACTGAAGCTTTCTTT. The V call is TRBV28, the J call TRBJ1-1; D ambiguous. Germline V lookup: CDR1 MDHEN, CDR2 SYDVKM. V lost 5 bases, J lost 0 bases, and 13 bases lay in between. CDR3 length: 15 amino acids.